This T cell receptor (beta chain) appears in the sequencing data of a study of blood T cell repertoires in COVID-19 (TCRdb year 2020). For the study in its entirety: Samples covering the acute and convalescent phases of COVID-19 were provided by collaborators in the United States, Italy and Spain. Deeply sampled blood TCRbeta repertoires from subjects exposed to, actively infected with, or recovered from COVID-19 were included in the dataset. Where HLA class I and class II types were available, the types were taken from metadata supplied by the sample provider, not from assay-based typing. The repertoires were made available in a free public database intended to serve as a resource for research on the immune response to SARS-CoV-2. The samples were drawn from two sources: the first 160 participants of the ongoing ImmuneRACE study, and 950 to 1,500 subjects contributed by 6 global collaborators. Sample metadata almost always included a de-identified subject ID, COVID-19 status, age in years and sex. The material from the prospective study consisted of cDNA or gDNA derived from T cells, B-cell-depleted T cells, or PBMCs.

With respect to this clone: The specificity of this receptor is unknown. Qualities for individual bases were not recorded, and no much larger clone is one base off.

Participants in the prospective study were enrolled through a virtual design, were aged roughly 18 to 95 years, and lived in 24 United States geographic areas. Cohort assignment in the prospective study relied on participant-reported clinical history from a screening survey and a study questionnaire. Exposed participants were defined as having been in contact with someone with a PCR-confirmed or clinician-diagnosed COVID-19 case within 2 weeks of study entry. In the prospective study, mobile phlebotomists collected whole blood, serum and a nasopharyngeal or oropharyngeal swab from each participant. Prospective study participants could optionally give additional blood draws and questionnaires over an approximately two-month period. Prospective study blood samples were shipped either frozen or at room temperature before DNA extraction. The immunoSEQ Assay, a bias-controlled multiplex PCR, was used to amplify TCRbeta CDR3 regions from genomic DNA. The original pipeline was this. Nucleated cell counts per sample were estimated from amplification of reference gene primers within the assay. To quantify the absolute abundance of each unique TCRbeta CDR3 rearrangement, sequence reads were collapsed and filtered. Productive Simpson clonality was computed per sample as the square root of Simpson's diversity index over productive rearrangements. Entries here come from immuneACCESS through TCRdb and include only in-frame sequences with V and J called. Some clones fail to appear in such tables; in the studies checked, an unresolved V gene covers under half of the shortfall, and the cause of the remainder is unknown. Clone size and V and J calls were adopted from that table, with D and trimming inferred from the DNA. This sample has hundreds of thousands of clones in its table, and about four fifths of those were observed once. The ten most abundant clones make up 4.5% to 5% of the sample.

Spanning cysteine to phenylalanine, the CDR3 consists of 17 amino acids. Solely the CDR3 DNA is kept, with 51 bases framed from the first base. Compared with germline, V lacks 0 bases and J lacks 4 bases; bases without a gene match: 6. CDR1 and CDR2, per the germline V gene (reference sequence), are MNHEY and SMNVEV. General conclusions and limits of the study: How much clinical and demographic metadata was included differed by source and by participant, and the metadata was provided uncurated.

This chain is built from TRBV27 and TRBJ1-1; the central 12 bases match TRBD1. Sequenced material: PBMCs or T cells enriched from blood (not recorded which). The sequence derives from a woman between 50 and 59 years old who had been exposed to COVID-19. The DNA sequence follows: TGTGCCAGCAGTTTATCTGGCCGGGACAGGGGGCCCACTGAAGCTTTCTTT. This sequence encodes CASSLSGRDRGPTEAFF.